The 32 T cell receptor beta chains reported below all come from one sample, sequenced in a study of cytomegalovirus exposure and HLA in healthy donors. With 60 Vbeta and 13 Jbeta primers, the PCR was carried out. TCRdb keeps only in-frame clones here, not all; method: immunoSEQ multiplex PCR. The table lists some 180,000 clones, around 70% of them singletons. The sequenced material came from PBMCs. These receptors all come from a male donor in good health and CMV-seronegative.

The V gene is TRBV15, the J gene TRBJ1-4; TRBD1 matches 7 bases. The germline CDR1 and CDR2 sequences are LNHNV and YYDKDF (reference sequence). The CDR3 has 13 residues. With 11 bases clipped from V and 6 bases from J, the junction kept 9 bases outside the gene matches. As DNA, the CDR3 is TGTGCCTCCGCCCGGGACAGATATGAAAAACTGTTTTTT. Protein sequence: CASARDRYEKLFF. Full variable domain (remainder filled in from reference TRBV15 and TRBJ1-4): DAMVIQNPRYQVTQFGKPVTLSCSQTLNHNVMYWYQQKSSQAPKLLFHYYDKDFNNEADTPDNFQSRRPNTSFCFLDIRSPGLGDTAMYLCASARDRYEKLFFGSGTQLSVL.

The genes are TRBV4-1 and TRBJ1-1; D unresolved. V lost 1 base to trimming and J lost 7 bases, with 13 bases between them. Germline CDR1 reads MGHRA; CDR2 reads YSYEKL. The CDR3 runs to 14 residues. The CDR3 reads CASSQGSARFEAFF. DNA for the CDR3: TGCGCCAGCAGCCAAGGGTCAGCGAGATTTGAAGCTTTCTTT.

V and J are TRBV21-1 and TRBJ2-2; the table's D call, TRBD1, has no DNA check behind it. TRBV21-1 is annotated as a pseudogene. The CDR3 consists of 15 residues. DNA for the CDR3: TGTGCCAGCAGCATCCTACAGGGGAACACCGGGGAGCTGTTTTTT. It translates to CASSILQGNTGELFF.

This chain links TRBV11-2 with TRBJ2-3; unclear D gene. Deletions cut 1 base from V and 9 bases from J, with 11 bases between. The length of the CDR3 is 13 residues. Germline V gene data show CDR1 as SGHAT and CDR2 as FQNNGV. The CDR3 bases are TGTGCCAGCAGCTTAGTTGCGGCAAGCACGCAGTATTTT. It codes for CASSLVAASTQYF. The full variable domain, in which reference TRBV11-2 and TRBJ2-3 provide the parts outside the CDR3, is EAGVAQSPRYKIIEKRQSVAFWCNPISGHATLYWYQQILGQGPKLLIQFQNNGVVDDSQLPKDRFSAERLKGVDSTLKIQPAKLEDSAVYLCASSLVAASTQYFGPGTRLTVL.

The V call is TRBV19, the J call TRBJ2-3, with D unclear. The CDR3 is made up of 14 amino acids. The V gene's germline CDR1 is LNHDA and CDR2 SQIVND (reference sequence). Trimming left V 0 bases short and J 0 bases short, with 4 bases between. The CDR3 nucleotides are TGTGCCAGTAGTATAGAACTAAGCACAGATACGCAGTATTTT. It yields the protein CASSIELSTDTQYF.

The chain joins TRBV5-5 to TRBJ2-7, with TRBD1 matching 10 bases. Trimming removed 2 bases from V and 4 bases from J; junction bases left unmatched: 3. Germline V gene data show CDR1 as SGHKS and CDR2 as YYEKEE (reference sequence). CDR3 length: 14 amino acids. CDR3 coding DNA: TGTGCCAGCAGCTTTGACAGGGGGCGGTACGAGCAGTACTTC. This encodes CASSFDRGRYEQYF.

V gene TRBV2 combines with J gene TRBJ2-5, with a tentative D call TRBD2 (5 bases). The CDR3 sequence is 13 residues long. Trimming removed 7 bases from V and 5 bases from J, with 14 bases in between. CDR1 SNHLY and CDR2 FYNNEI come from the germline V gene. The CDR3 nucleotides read TGTGCCAGCAAAAAGGCGGGTTGGGAGACCCAGTACTTC. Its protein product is CASKKAGWETQYF. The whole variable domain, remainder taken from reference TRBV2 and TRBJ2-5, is EPEVTQTPSHQVTQMGQEVILRCVPISNHLYFYWYRQILGQKVEFLVSFYNNEISEKSEIFDDQFSVERPDGSNFTLKIRSTKLEDSAMYFCASKKAGWETQYFGPGTRLLVL.

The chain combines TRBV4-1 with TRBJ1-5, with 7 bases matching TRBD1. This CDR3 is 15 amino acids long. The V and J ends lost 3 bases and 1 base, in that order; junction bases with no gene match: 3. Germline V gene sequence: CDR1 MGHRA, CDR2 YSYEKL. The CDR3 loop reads CASSQVTGSNQPQHF. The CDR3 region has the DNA TGCGCCAGCAGCCAGGTGACAGGGAGCAATCAGCCCCAGCATTTT.

DNA of the CDR3: TGTGCCAGCAGTTACGGACTGAGGTACGAGCAGTACTTC. Protein: CASSYGLRYEQYF. V usage is TRBV6-5 and J usage is TRBJ2-7; possibly TRBD2 for D (5 bases). This CDR3 is 13 amino acids long. CDR1 MNHEY and CDR2 SVGAGI come from the germline V gene. Trimming left V 2 bases short and J 4 bases short, with 9 bases between.

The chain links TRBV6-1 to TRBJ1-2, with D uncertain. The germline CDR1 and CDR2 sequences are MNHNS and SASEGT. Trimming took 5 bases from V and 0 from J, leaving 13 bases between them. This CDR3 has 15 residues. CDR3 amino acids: CASSPSSRSNYGYTF. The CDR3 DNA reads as TGTGCCAGCAGTCCCTCCAGTCGATCTAACTATGGCTACACCTTC.

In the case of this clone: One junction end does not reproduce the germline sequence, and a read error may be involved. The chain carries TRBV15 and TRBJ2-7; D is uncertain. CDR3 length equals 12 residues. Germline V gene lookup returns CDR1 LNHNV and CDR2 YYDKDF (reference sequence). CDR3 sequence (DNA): TGTGCCACCGGCAGACCTTCCTACGAGCAGTACTTC. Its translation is CATGRPSYEQYF.

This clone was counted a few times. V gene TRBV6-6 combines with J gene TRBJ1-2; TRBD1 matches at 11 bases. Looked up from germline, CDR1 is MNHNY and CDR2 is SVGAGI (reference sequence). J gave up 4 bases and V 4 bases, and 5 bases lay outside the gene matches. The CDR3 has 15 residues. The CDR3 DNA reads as TGTGCCAGCAGTTCGGGACAGGGGGGCGTCTATGGCTACACCTTC. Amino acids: CASSSGQGGVYGYTF.

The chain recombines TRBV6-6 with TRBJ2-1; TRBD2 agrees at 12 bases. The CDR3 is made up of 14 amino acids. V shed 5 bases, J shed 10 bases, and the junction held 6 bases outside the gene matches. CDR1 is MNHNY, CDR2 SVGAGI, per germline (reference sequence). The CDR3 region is CASSAGLAGAEQFF. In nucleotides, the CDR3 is TGTGCCAGCAGTGCGGGACTAGCGGGCGCCGAGCAGTTCTTC.

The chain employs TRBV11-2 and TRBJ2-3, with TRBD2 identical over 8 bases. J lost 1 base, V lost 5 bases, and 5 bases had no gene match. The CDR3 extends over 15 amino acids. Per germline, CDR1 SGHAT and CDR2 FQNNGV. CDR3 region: CASSASGGRTDTQYF. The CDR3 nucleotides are TGTGCCAGCAGCGCAAGCGGGGGACGCACAGATACGCAGTATTTT.

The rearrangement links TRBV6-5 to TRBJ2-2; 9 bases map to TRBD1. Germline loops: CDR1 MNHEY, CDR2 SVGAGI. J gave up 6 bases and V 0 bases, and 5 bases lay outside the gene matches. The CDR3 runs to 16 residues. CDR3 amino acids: CASSYSGTGTAGELFF. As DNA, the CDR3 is TGTGCCAGCAGTTACTCCGGGACAGGGACCGCCGGGGAGCTGTTTTTT.

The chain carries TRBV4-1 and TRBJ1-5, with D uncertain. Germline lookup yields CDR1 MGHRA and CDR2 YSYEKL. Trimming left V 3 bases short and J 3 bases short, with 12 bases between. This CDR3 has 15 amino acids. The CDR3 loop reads CASSQLSGDNQPQHF. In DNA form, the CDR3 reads TGCGCCAGCAGCCAGCTGAGTGGTGACAATCAGCCCCAGCATTTT.

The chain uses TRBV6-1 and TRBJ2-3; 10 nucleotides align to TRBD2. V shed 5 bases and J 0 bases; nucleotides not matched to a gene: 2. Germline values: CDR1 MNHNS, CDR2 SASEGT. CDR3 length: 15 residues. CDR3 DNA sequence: TGTGCCAGCAGTATAGCGGGGGGTAGCACAGATACGCAGTATTTT. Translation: CASSIAGGSTDTQYF.

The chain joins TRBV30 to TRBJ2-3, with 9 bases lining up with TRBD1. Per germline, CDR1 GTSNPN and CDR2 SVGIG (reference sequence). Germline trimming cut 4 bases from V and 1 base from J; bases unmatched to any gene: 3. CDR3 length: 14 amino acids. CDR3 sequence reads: CAWTRTGGTDTQYF. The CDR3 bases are TGTGCCTGGACACGGACAGGGGGCACAGATACGCAGTATTTT.

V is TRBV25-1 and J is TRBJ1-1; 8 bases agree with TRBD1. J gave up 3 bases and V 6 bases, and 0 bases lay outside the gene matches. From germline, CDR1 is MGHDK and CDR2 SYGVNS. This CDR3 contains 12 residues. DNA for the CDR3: TGTGCCAGCAGGACAGGGGACACTGAAGCTTTCTTT. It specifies CASRTGDTEAFF.

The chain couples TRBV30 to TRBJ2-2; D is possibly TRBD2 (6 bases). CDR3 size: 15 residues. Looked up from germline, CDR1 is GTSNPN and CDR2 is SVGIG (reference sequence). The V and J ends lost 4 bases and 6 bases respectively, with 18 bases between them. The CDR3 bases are TGTGCCTGGACCCTAGCGCCTAGTGGAGCCGGGGAGCTGTTTTTT. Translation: CAWTLAPSGAGELFF.

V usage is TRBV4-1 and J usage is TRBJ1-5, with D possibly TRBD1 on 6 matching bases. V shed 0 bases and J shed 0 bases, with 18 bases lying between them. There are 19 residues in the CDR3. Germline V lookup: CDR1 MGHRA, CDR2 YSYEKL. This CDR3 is CASSQDSGRGITSNQPQHF. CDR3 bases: TGCGCCAGCAGCCAAGACTCGGGCAGGGGAATAACTAGCAATCAGCCCCAGCATTTT.

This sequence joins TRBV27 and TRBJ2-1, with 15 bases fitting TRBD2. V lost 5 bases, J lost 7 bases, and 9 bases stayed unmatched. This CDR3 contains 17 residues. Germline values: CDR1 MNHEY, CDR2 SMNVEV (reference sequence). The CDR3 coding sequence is TGTGCCAGCAGTCCCTGGACTAGCGGGAGGGTAAGAAATGAGCAGTTCTTC. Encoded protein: CASSPWTSGRVRNEQFF.

The CDR3: CASSRNQGGNYGYTF. The CDR3 nucleotides read TGTGCCAGCTCCCGCAACCAAGGGGGAAACTATGGCTACACCTTC. The chain recombines TRBV18 with TRBJ1-2, with D perhaps matching TRBD1 (6 bases). The CDR3 consists of 15 residues. V lost 6 bases to trimming and J lost 2 bases, with 16 bases between them. Per germline, CDR1 KGHSH and CDR2 LQKENI.

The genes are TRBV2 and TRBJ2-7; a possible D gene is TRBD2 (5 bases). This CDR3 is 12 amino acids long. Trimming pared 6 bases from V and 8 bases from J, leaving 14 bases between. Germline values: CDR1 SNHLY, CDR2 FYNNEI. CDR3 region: CASSTEGAKQYF. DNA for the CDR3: TGTGCCAGCAGCACAGAGGGCGCGAAGCAGTACTTC. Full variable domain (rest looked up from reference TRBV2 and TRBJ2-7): EPEVTQTPSHQVTQMGQEVILRCVPISNHLYFYWYRQILGQKVEFLVSFYNNEISEKSEIFDDQFSVERPDGSNFTLKIRSTKLEDSAMYFCASSTEGAKQYFGPGTRLTVT.

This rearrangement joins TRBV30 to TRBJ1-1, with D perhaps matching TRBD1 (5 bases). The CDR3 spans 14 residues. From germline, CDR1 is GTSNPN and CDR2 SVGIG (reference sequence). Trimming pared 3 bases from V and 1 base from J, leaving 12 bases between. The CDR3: CAWRVGGKNTEAFF. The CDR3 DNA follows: TGTGCCTGGAGGGTGGGGGGTAAGAACACTGAAGCTTTCTTT.

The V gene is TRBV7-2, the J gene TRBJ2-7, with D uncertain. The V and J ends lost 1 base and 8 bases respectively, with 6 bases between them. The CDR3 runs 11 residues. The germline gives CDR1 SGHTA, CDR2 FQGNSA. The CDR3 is CASSLGWQQYF. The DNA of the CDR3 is TGTGCCAGCAGCTTAGGGTGGCAGCAGTACTTC.

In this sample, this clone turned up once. CDR3: CASRRLAGVRETQYF. Here the CDR3 DNA reads TGTGCCAGCAGAAGACTAGCGGGAGTCCGAGAGACCCAGTACTTC. The chain recombines TRBV28 with TRBJ2-5, with 12 bases aligning to TRBD2. CDR1 is MDHEN and CDR2 is SYDVKM in the germline V gene. The CDR3 has 15 residues. V shed 6 bases and J 4 bases; nucleotides not matched to a gene: 6.

The CDR3 here is CASSLLSYNSPLHF. The CDR3 DNA reads TGTGCCAGCAGTTTACTCTCCTATAATTCACCCCTCCACTTT. This chain links TRBV28 with TRBJ1-6; no firm D call. The CDR3 consists of 14 residues. Trimming took off 2 bases at V and 0 bases at J, with 2 bases between the two ends. The germline gives CDR1 MDHEN, CDR2 SYDVKM.

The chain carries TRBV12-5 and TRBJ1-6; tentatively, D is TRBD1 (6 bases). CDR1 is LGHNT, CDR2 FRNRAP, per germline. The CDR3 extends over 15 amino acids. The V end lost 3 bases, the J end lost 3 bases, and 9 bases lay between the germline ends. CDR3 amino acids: CASGLEGVYNSPLHF. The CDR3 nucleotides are TGTGCTAGTGGTTTAGAGGGGGTCTATAATTCACCCCTCCACTTT. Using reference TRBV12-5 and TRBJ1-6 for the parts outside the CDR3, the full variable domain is DARVTQTPRHKVTEMGQEVTMRCQPILGHNTVFWYRQTMMQGLELLAYFRNRAPLDDSGMPKDRFSAEMPDATLATLKIQPSEPRDSAVYFCASGLEGVYNSPLHFGNGTRLTVT.

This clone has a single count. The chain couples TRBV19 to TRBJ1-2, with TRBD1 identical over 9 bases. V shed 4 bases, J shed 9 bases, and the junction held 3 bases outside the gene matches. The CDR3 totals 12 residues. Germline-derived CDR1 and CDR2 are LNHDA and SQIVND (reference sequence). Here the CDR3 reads CASSRDRVRYTF. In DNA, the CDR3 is TGTGCCAGTAGTAGGGACAGGGTGCGCTACACCTTC.

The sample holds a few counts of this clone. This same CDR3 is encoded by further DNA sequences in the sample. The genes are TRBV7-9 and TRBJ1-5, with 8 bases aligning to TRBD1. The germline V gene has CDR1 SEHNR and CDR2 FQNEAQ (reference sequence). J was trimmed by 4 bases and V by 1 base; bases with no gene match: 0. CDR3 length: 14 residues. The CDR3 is CASSLGQGNQPQHF. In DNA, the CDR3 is TGTGCCAGCAGCTTAGGACAGGGGAATCAGCCCCAGCATTTT.

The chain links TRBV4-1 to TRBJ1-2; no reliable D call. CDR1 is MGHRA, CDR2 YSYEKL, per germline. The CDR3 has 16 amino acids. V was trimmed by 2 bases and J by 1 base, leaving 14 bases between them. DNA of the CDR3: TGCGCCAGCAGCCAACTTCCAGCGTACTTTAACTATGGCTACACCTTC. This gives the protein CASSQLPAYFNYGYTF.